The 24 T cell receptor beta chains given below trace back to one sample, sequenced in a study of blood T cell repertoires in COVID-19. Generated by immunoSEQ multiplex PCR, the TCRdb table keeps only in-frame clones and is missing some. Among over 65,000 clones listed, 80% to 90% were seen once. The source material was peripheral blood. The receptor source for this set is an elderly man with COVID-19, enrolled during active disease.

CDR3 protein: CASSQDRVGEQYF. DNA for the CDR3: TGTGCCAGCAGCCAAGACAGGGTTGGCGAGCAGTACTTC. The rearrangement links TRBV3-1 (or the pseudogene TRBV3-2) to TRBJ2-7; tentative D call: TRBD1 (5 bases). This CDR3 is 13 amino acids long. The germline V gene has CDR1 LGHDT and CDR2 YNNKEL (reference sequence). The V end was cut by 0 bases, the J end by 6 bases, with 9 bases between.

The V and J genes are TRBV6-6 and TRBJ2-5; the match to TRBD1 covers 9 bases. Per germline, CDR1 MNHNY and CDR2 SVGAGI (reference sequence). The CDR3 has 15 residues. The V gene end was trimmed by 6 bases and the J gene end by 2 bases; junction bases not matched to a gene: 7. CDR3 in DNA: TGTGCCAGCAGGACCTACAGGGGGCGTCAAGAGACCCAGTACTTC. Translating gives CASRTYRGRQETQYF.

This chain uses TRBV27 with TRBJ1-5, with D maybe TRBD1 (5 bases). The CDR3 sequence is 15 residues long. V lost 4 bases and J 1 base, leaving 11 bases between the germline ends. The germline gives CDR1 MNHEY, CDR2 SMNVEV (reference sequence). Written as DNA, the CDR3 is TGTGCCAGCAGTTCGCGCAGGGTCAGCAATCAGCCCCAGCATTTT. As protein: CASSSRRVSNQPQHF.

The chain has TRBV3-1 (or the pseudogene TRBV3-2) and TRBJ1-3, with 8 bases fitting TRBD1. V shed 4 bases, J shed 2 bases, and the junction held 4 bases outside the gene matches. The germline CDR1 and CDR2 sequences are LGHDT and YNNKEL (reference sequence). The CDR3 has 15 residues. CDR3 in DNA: TGTGCCAGCAGCCCACAGGGGGGGACTGGAAACACCATATATTTT. Encoded protein: CASSPQGGTGNTIYF.

DNA of the CDR3: TGTGCCAGCAGCTTAGCAATCCAACTAGGATCCGTTGGGGAGACCCAGTACTTC. This sequence encodes CASSLAIQLGSVGETQYF. The chain recombines TRBV11-2 with TRBJ2-5, with a tentative D call TRBD2 (5 bases). CDR3 length: 18 residues. Trimming cost V 1 base and J 5 bases, with 23 bases left between them. Germline CDR1 and CDR2: SGHAT and FQNNGV.

The chain is built from TRBV6-2 or TRBV6-3 and TRBJ1-1; D is uncertain. The CDR3 sequence is 14 residues long. CDR1 and CDR2 (germline): MNHEY, SVGEGT. V was pared by 4 bases and J by 11 bases, with 20 bases between. CDR3 amino acids: CASSLLGLETRAFF. The CDR3 DNA is TGTGCCAGCAGTTTGCTCGGACTCGAGACTAGGGCTTTCTTT.

This chain joins TRBV19 and TRBJ2-7; TRBD1 aligns across 9 bases. Trimming cost V 3 bases and J 2 bases; bases outside gene matches: 5. The CDR3 totals 15 residues. Germline V lookup: CDR1 LNHDA, CDR2 SQIVND (reference sequence). The CDR3 loop reads CASSIGQGPAYEQYF. The CDR3 DNA reads as TGTGCCAGTAGTATTGGACAGGGGCCAGCCTACGAGCAGTACTTC. Full variable domain (remainder filled in from reference TRBV19 and TRBJ2-7): DGGITQSPKYLFRKEGQNVTLSCEQNLNHDAMYWYRQDPGQGLRLIYYSQIVNDFQKGDIAEGYSVSREKKESFPLTVTSAQKNPTAFYLCASSIGQGPAYEQYFGPGTRLTVT.

The chain couples TRBV9 to TRBJ2-3; D is perhaps TRBD1 (7 bases). V was trimmed by 1 base and J by 4 bases, leaving 16 bases between them. The germline CDR1 and CDR2 sequences are SGDLS and YYNGEE. This CDR3 region has 16 residues. The CDR3 bases are TGTGCCAGCAGCGTACAAGGGGGCGGGAAATCAGATACGCAGTATTTT. It encodes CASSVQGGGKSDTQYF.

This clone has only a few counts. The rearrangement joins TRBV4-1 to TRBJ1-4, with 7 bases fitting TRBD1. CDR1 and CDR2 from the germline V gene are MGHRA and YSYEKL. The ends lost 0 bases at V and 7 bases at J; junction bases unmatched: 5. The CDR3 consists of 15 residues. In nucleotides, the CDR3 is TGCGCCAGCAGCCAAGAGGGCAGGGGGAGTGAAAAACTGTTTTTT. It yields the protein CASSQEGRGSEKLFF.

The chain joins TRBV28 to TRBJ1-1; 8 nucleotides match TRBD1. Unmatched junction bases numbered 13, after V lost 8 bases and J lost 11 bases. This CDR3 contains 13 residues. Germline lookup yields CDR1 MDHEN and CDR2 SYDVKM. CDR3 bases: TGTGCCAGCCGGACAGGGATAGAGTTGGCCGCTTTCTTT. This sequence encodes CASRTGIELAAFF.

The rearrangement links TRBV23-1 to TRBJ1-1, with D perhaps TRBD1 (6 bases). TRBV23-1 is classed as an ORF, of uncertain function. The V end was cut by 0 bases, the J end by 5 bases, with 16 bases between. This CDR3 spans 16 amino acids. The CDR3 region has the DNA TGCGCCAGCAGTCAATCCGGGACAAACGAACGAACTGAAGCTTTCTTT. This gives the protein CASSQSGTNERTEAFF.

This clone was picked up one time. This chain uses TRBV6-2 or TRBV6-3 with TRBJ1-2; D unresolved. This CDR3 contains 13 residues. Germline CDR1 is MNHEY and CDR2 is SVGEGT. The V and J ends lost 0 bases and 4 bases respectively, with 6 bases between them. For the CDR3, the DNA is TGTGCCAGCAGTTACTCGGGCATCTATGGCTACACCTTC. Translated, it gives CASSYSGIYGYTF.

This clone was recorded once. This sequence joins TRBV2 and TRBJ1-4; 7 positions agree with TRBD1. The CDR3 is 16 residues long. Germline-derived CDR1 and CDR2 are SNHLY and FYNNEI. V lost 2 bases and J lost 2; bases outside the gene matches: 5. The CDR3 sequence is CASSERGQATNEKLFF. The CDR3 nucleotides are TGTGCCAGCAGTGAAAGAGGACAGGCGACTAATGAAAAACTGTTTTTT.

This chain joins TRBV4-2 and TRBJ2-7, with 8 bases lining up with TRBD1. CDR1 LGHNA and CDR2 YNFKEQ come from the germline V gene. V was pared by 3 bases and J by 7 bases, with 5 bases of the junction left unmatched. CDR3 size: 13 residues. CDR3 region: CASSQEDRVEQYF. The CDR3 bases are TGTGCCAGCAGCCAGGAGGACAGGGTTGAGCAGTACTTC.

This clone was counted a single time. The V and J genes are TRBV11-3 and TRBJ2-1, with a tentative D call TRBD1 (6 bases). Germline V lookup: CDR1 SGHNT, CDR2 YENEEA. The CDR3 sequence is 14 residues long. Deletions cut 1 base from V and 5 bases from J, with 9 bases between. The CDR3 sequence is CASSLGGHDNEQFF. Written as DNA, the CDR3 is TGTGCCAGCAGCTTAGGGGGACACGACAATGAGCAGTTCTTC.

By share of the sample, this clone is medium-sized. The chain carries TRBV6-5 and TRBJ2-5; TRBD1 might be the D (6 bases). The germline V gene has CDR1 MNHEY and CDR2 SVGAGI. V shed 6 bases and J shed 2 bases, with 10 bases lying between them. The CDR3 covers 13 residues. The CDR3 sequence: CASRQGSQETQYF. CDR3 in DNA: TGTGCCAGCAGACAGGGATCGCAAGAGACCCAGTACTTC.

This clone was seen once. CDR3 protein: CASRSSGGRDEQYF. The CDR3 nucleotides read TGCGCCAGCAGGTCGTCGGGGGGCAGGGACGAGCAGTACTTC. The chain combines TRBV5-1 with TRBJ2-7; D might be TRBD2 (7 bases). This CDR3 comprises 14 residues. Trimming shortened V by 5 bases and J by 5 bases, and 17 bases separated the two germline ends. The V gene's germline CDR1 is SGHRS and CDR2 YFSETQ. Combining the CDR3 with reference TRBV5-1 and TRBJ2-7 gives the whole variable domain KAGVTQTPRYLIKTRGQQVTLSCSPISGHRSVSWYQQTPGQGLQFLFEYFSETQRNKGNFPGRFSGRQFSNSRSEMNVSTLELGDSALYLCASRSSGGRDEQYFGPGTRLTVT.

This clone has a single count. The genes are TRBV5-1 and TRBJ2-4; 9 bases are a match to TRBD2. Germline V lookup: CDR1 SGHRS, CDR2 YFSETQ. CDR3 length: 17 amino acids. Germline trimming cut 2 bases from V and 1 base from J; bases unmatched to any gene: 7. CDR3 in amino acids: CASSFVRGGLAKNIQYF. CDR3 sequence (DNA): TGCGCCAGCAGCTTTGTGCGGGGGGGCCTCGCCAAAAACATTCAGTACTTC.

The chain carries TRBV2 and TRBJ1-2; D is perhaps TRBD1 (5 bases). CDR1 is SNHLY, CDR2 FYNNEI, per germline. Trimming pared 11 bases from V and 4 bases from J, leaving 17 bases between. CDR3 length equals 13 residues. The CDR3 region has the DNA TGTGCCTGGCGGGTCAGGGAGGCCTATGGCTACACCTTC. Translation gives CAWRVREAYGYTF.

V and J are TRBV6-2 or TRBV6-3 and TRBJ2-7; 11 bases match TRBD2. The CDR3 covers 17 residues. The J segment lost 7 bases and the V segment lost 2 bases, leaving 13 bases of the junction unmatched. CDR1 MNHEY and CDR2 SVGEGT come from the germline V gene. Here the CDR3 reads CASSYTQLAGGPQEQYF. CDR3 bases: TGTGCCAGCAGTTACACCCAATTAGCGGGGGGGCCGCAAGAGCAGTACTTC.

The genes are TRBV5-1 and TRBJ2-1, with TRBD1 identical over 7 bases. CDR3 size: 12 residues. Germline V lookup: CDR1 SGHRS, CDR2 YFSETQ. J lost 8 bases, V lost 4 bases, and 3 bases had no gene match. This CDR3 reads CASSPQGYEQFF. DNA of the CDR3: TGCGCCAGCAGCCCACAGGGGTATGAGCAGTTCTTC.

The chain couples TRBV7-2 to TRBJ2-1; D is uncertain. V was shortened by 6 bases and J by 7 bases, with 10 bases between the two germline ends. The CDR3 runs 12 residues. CDR1 SGHTA and CDR2 FQGNSA come from the germline V gene. This chain's CDR3 is CASSRVRNEQFF. Here the CDR3 DNA reads TGTGCCAGCAGTCGGGTCCGGAATGAGCAGTTCTTC.

This chain links TRBV6-5 with TRBJ1-2; 8 bases agree with TRBD1. The CDR3 has 12 amino acids. V lost 4 bases to trimming and J lost 6 bases; unmatched junction nucleotides: 1. Germline V gene data show CDR1 as MNHEY and CDR2 as SVGAGI. CDR3: CASSSQGDGYTF. The CDR3, as DNA: TGTGCCAGCAGTTCACAGGGGGATGGCTACACCTTC.

This clone was seen once. Written as DNA, the CDR3 is TGTGCCAGCAGCCATGCAGGGGGACTTAAAGGGGAGCTGTTTTTT. This gives the protein CASSHAGGLKGELFF. This sequence joins TRBV3-1 (or the pseudogene TRBV3-2) and TRBJ2-2; D might be TRBD1 (7 bases). Germline lookup yields CDR1 LGHDT and CDR2 YNNKEL (reference sequence). V shed 3 bases and J shed 8 bases, with 16 bases lying between them. The CDR3 is made up of 15 amino acids.